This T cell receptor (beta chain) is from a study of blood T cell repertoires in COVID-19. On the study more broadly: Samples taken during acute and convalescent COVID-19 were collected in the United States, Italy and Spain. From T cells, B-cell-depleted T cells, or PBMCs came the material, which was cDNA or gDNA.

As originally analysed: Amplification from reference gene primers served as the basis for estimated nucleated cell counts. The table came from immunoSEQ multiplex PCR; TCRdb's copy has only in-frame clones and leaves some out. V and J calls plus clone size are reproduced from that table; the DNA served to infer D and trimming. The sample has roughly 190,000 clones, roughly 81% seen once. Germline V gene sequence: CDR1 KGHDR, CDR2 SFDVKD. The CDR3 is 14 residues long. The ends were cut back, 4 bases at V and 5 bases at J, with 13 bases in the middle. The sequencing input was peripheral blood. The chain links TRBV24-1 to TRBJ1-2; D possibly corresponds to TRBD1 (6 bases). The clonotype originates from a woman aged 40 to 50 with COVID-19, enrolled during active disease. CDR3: CATSDATGFYGYTF. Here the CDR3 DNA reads TGTGCCACCAGTGACGCTACAGGGTTTTATGGCTACACCTTC.